This TCR beta chain was sequenced during a study of shared clonotypes between healthy human individuals. Terminally differentiated effector memory CD45RA+ cells were left out of the naive CD8 fraction, which was CD45RO-negative and positively selected for CCR7. The CDR3 has 12 residues. Trimming took off 10 bases at V and 5 bases at J, with 15 bases between the two ends. CDR1 is ENHRY, CDR2 SYGVKD, per germline. Assay: immunoSEQ multiplex PCR; the TCRdb copy retains only in-frame clones and omits some. The sample carries more than 2 million clones, about 95% recorded once. The clonotype comes from a man aged 18 to 29 in good health. The J gene is TRBJ2-7, the V gene TRBV10-3, with D possibly matching TRBD1 (6 bases). Sample: naive CD8+ T cells sorted from blood. The CDR3 sequence: CATQRQEDEQYF. The CDR3 region has the DNA TGTGCCACCCAACGACAGGAGGACGAGCAGTACTTC.